These 32 T cell receptor beta chains came from one sample sequenced in a study of identical twins' blood T cells. TCRdb fed the 5' RACE reads into MiXCR, producing one record per CDR3 protein. This table has fewer than 450,000 distinct CDR3 sequences, roughly 31% appearing once. Sequenced material: PBMCs. The receptors were sampled from a woman aged 18-49 years in good health.

This clonotype has a count of ten or more. The V and J genes are TRBV18 and TRBJ1-6; D is unclear. Trimming took off 3 bases at V and 7 bases at J, with 22 bases between the two ends. Germline V gene data show CDR1 as KGHSH and CDR2 as LQKENI. The CDR3 runs to 18 residues. As DNA, the CDR3 is TGTGCCAGCTCACCTTTTTTGGGGATCGGGTCGGGGAATTCACCCCTCCACTTT. Translated, it gives CASSPFLGIGSGNSPLHF.

CDR3 nucleotide sequence: TGTGCCAGCAGCCTCGGACAGCTACTCTACGAGCAGTACTTC. It specifies CASSLGQLLYEQYF. This chain links TRBV7-9 with TRBJ2-7; maybe TRBD1 (6 bases). V dropped 5 bases and J dropped 3 bases, with 14 bases sitting between them. CDR1 is SEHNR, CDR2 FQNEAQ, per germline (reference sequence). The CDR3 is made up of 14 amino acids. Full variable domain (outside the CDR3, taken from reference TRBV7-9 and TRBJ2-7): DTGVSQNPRHKITKRGQNVTFRCDPISEHNRLYWYRQTLGQGPEFLTYFQNEAQLEKSRLLSDRFSAERPKGSFSTLEIQRTEQGDSAMYLCASSLGQLLYEQYFGPGTRLTVT.

This rearrangement joins TRBV9 to TRBJ2-5; D is undetermined. The CDR3 spans 15 residues. Trimming stripped 0 bases from V and 5 bases from J, with 14 bases between. Germline V CDR1 and CDR2: SGDLS, YYNGEE. The DNA of the CDR3 is TGTGCCAGCAGCGTAGATGGTTCAGCTCGGGAGACCCAGTACTTC. As protein: CASSVDGSARETQYF. Based on the CDR3 plus reference TRBV9 and TRBJ2-5, the full variable domain is DSGVTQTPKHLITATGQRVTLRCSPRSGDLSVYWYQQSLDQGLQFLIQYYNGEERAKGNILERFSAQQFPDLHSELNLSSLELGDSALYFCASSVDGSARETQYFGPGTRLLVL.

The table lists this clonotype with a few counts. This chain links TRBV20-1 with TRBJ2-7; possible D gene TRBD2, 6 bases. The CDR3 consists of 14 residues. V gave up 3 bases and J gave up 2 bases, with 14 bases separating them. Per the germline V gene, CDR1 is DFQATT and CDR2 is SNEGSKA (reference sequence). The CDR3 is CSASRDLPPYEQYF. CDR3 bases: TGCAGTGCTAGCCGGGACTTACCTCCCTACGAGCAGTACTTC.

The chain is built from TRBV20-1 and TRBJ2-7; D not certain. V was shortened by 6 bases and J by 0 bases, with 12 bases between the two germline ends. Germline V gives CDR1 DFQATT, CDR2 SNEGSKA (reference sequence). The CDR3 loop spans 13 amino acids. The CDR3 nucleotides are TGCAGTGCCCGGACGGCGAGCTCCTACGAGCAGTACTTC. The encoded protein is CSARTASSYEQYF.

This clonotype was counted only a few times. The V gene is TRBV9, the J gene TRBJ1-2; perhaps TRBD1 as D (5 bases). With 0 bases removed from V and 8 bases from J, the gap between germline ends came to 8 bases. Germline V gene lookup returns CDR1 SGDLS and CDR2 YYNGEE. The CDR3 totals 12 residues. CDR3 in DNA: TGTGCCAGCAGCGTAGGGGGGTCCGGCTACACCTTC. It is translated as CASSVGGSGYTF.

CDR3 protein: CASSQTSAEQFF. In DNA, the CDR3 is TGTGCCAGCAGCCAGACTAGCGCTGAGCAGTTCTTC. This chain uses TRBV13 with TRBJ2-1; TRBD2 aligns across 8 bases. The CDR3 contains 12 residues. Germline V lookup: CDR1 PRHDT, CDR2 FYEKMQ (reference sequence). Losses at the gene ends were 5 bases for V and 9 bases for J; bases not matched to a gene: 3.

CDR3 sequence: CASSFSFAPGNTIYF. The CDR3 nucleotides read TGTGCCAGCAGTTTTTCGTTCGCCCCTGGAAACACCATATATTTT. The chain combines TRBV12-3 or TRBV12-4 with TRBJ1-3; D remains unclear. The CDR3 extends over 15 amino acids. Trimming stripped 3 bases from V and 2 bases from J, with 11 bases between.

This clonotype was detected a few times. The chain links TRBV5-8 to TRBJ2-3, with TRBD2 matching 13 bases. CDR1 and CDR2 from the germline V gene are SGHTS and YDEGEE. V lost 4 bases to trimming and J lost 0 bases; unmatched junction nucleotides: 2. This CDR3 contains 16 residues. CDR3 sequence (DNA): TGTGCCAGCAGCCGGGGACTAGCGGGAAGCACAGATACGCAGTATTTT. Its translation is CASSRGLAGSTDTQYF.

As regards this clonotype: This may be a read error, as it is one base from a much larger clone. The chain joins TRBV29-1 to TRBJ2-1, with 9 bases aligning to TRBD1. V lost 5 bases to trimming and J lost 6 bases; unmatched junction nucleotides: 8. The germline V gene encodes CDR1 SQVTM and CDR2 ANQGSEA. This CDR3 spans 14 amino acids. CDR3 nucleotides: TGCAGCGTTAGAGCCCCGGGACAGGGCAATGAGCAGTTCTTC. Translating gives CSVRAPGQGNEQFF.

This chain uses TRBV28 with TRBJ1-1; no firm D call. This CDR3 spans 12 amino acids. V lost 3 bases and J 11 bases, leaving 13 bases between the germline ends. Germline V gene lookup returns CDR1 MDHEN and CDR2 SYDVKM. CDR3 coding DNA: TGTGCCAGCAGTTTTCTTATCGTATGGGCTTTCTTT. Translating gives CASSFLIVWAFF.

The chain combines TRBV5-5 with TRBJ1-1; unclear D gene. This CDR3 region has 16 residues. Trimming cost V 0 bases and J 0 bases, with 12 bases left between them. From germline, CDR1 is SGHKS and CDR2 YYEKEE (reference sequence). CDR3 residues: CASSLGIFLMNTEAFF. CDR3 DNA sequence: TGTGCCAGCAGCTTGGGGATTTTTCTCATGAACACTGAAGCTTTCTTT.

This clonotype came up many times. The chain joins TRBV20-1 to TRBJ2-1, with 8 bases aligning to TRBD2. There are 15 residues in the CDR3. J gave up 0 bases and V 6 bases, and 7 bases lay outside the gene matches. In germline, CDR1 is DFQATT, CDR2 SNEGSKA (reference sequence). CDR3 DNA: TGCAGTGCCGCCCCCGGGACTAGCTCCTACAATGAGCAGTTCTTC. As protein: CSAAPGTSSYNEQFF.

This clonotype has at least ten counts. This chain uses TRBV29-1 with TRBJ1-1; unclear D gene. Germline V gives CDR1 SQVTM, CDR2 ANQGSEA. Trimming took 5 bases from V and 4 from J, leaving 11 bases between them. The CDR3 sequence is 12 residues long. The CDR3 region is CSVNRVPTEAFF. Written as DNA, the CDR3 is TGCAGCGTTAATAGGGTCCCCACTGAAGCTTTCTTT. The full variable domain, completed using reference TRBV29-1 and TRBJ1-1, is SAVISQKPSRDICQRGTSLTIQCQVDSQVTMMFWYRQQPGQSLTLIATANQGSEATYESGFVIDKFPISRPNLTFSTLTVSNMSPEDSSIYLCSVNRVPTEAFFGQGTRLTVV.

This clonotype was observed a handful of times. The CDR3 region has the DNA TGTGCCATCAGTGAGTCAAGCGGGAGTTTCTCCTACGAGCAGTACTTC. Translation gives CAISESSGSFSYEQYF. This chain joins TRBV10-3 and TRBJ2-7, with 8 bases lining up with TRBD2. Per the germline V gene, CDR1 is ENHRY and CDR2 is SYGVKD. The CDR3 is made up of 16 amino acids. Unmatched junction bases numbered 4, after V lost 0 bases and J lost 0 bases.

The chain recombines TRBV20-1 with TRBJ1-2, with a tentative D call TRBD1 (6 bases). Between the trimmed V and J ends, which lost 3 bases and 8 bases, there was a span of 16 bases. The CDR3 consists of 13 residues. Germline V gene sequence: CDR1 DFQATT, CDR2 SNEGSKA (reference sequence). The DNA for the CDR3 is TGCAGTGCTAGTACCGGGACAACAGGGGGCTACACCTTC. As protein: CSASTGTTGGYTF.

The CDR3 DNA reads TGCGCCAGCAGCCAAGATACAGGGAACACTGAAGCTTTCTTT. Encoded protein: CASSQDTGNTEAFF. The gene calls are TRBV4-3 and TRBJ1-1; possible D gene TRBD1, 5 bases. The V and J ends lost 0 bases and 1 base respectively, with 6 bases between them. Germline assignment: CDR1 LGHNA and CDR2 YSLEER. The CDR3 contains 14 residues.

This clonotype showed up just a few times. The chain has TRBV4-3 and TRBJ1-6, with 7 bases fitting TRBD1. Germline V gene sequence: CDR1 LGHNA, CDR2 YSLEER. The CDR3 is made up of 15 amino acids. V trimming: 4 bases; J trimming: 6 bases; junction bases outside the gene matches: 6. CDR3 loop: CASSRRDSRNSPLHF. CDR3 DNA sequence: TGCGCCAGCAGCCGGAGGGACAGTCGTAATTCACCCCTCCACTTT.

The rearrangement joins TRBV9 to TRBJ2-2, with TRBD2 matching 9 bases. Germline CDR1 is SGDLS and CDR2 is YYNGEE. CDR3 size: 17 residues. V was pared by 0 bases and J by 4 bases, with 7 bases of the junction left unmatched. Here the CDR3 reads CASSVERRGGPTGELFF. The CDR3 DNA sequence: TGTGCCAGCAGCGTAGAAAGGCGGGGGGGGCCCACCGGGGAGCTGTTTTTT.

This clonotype appeared once. This clone may be a read error of a much larger clone one base away. J is TRBJ1-4 and V is TRBV7-9; D is possibly TRBD1 (5 bases). Germline V lookup: CDR1 SEHNR, CDR2 FQNEAQ (reference sequence). The CDR3 has 15 amino acids. This CDR3 is CASSPRAGLNEKVFF. The CDR3 nucleotides are TGTGCCAGCAGCCCCAGAGCAGGGCTTAATGAAAAAGTGTTTTTT. Complete variable domain (other parts from reference TRBV7-9 and TRBJ1-4): DTGVSQNPRHKITKRGQNVTFRCDPISEHNRLYWYRQTLGQGPEFLTYFQNEAQLEKSRLLSDRFSAERPKGSFSTLEIQRTEQGDSAMYLCASSPRAGLNEKVFFGSGTQLSVL.

The table lists this clonotype with a few counts. CDR3 sequence (DNA): TGCGCCAGCAGCTCTGCCCCCGGGGGGGCAAATGAGCAGTTCTTC. It yields the protein CASSSAPGGANEQFF. This chain links TRBV5-1 with TRBJ2-1; TRBD2 matches 8 bases. CDR3 length: 15 amino acids. Germline trimming cut 3 bases from V and 7 bases from J; bases unmatched to any gene: 9. Germline CDR1 reads SGHRS; CDR2 reads YFSETQ.

V usage is TRBV4-2 and J usage is TRBJ1-4; D unclear. The length of the CDR3 is 16 residues. Germline V gives CDR1 LGHNA, CDR2 YNFKEQ. V lost 3 bases to trimming and J lost 0 bases, with 11 bases between them. CDR3 sequence reads: CASSHAGSATNEKLFF. The CDR3 nucleotides read TGTGCCAGCAGCCATGCCGGGTCCGCAACTAATGAAAAACTGTTTTTT.

This chain joins TRBV27 and TRBJ2-3; 13 nucleotides match TRBD2. CDR1 and CDR2 from the germline V gene are MNHEY and SMNVEV (reference sequence). Germline trimming cut 8 bases from V and 3 bases from J; bases unmatched to any gene: 14. The CDR3 loop spans 18 amino acids. The CDR3 DNA follows: TGTGCCAGCCTATCCGGGACTAGCGGGATAGGAGGGACAGATACGCAGTATTTT. Protein product: CASLSGTSGIGGTDTQYF.

V usage is TRBV5-1 and J usage is TRBJ2-7; a possible D gene is TRBD1 (6 bases). Trimming stripped 4 bases from V and 1 base from J, with 12 bases between. Germline CDR1 is SGHRS and CDR2 is YFSETQ. The CDR3 loop spans 14 amino acids. The CDR3 sequence is CASSEDSVSYEQYF. CDR3 nucleotides: TGCGCCAGCAGCGAGGACAGCGTTTCCTACGAGCAGTACTTC.

This clonotype turned up a few times. The chain carries TRBV19 and TRBJ2-7, with D perhaps TRBD1 (5 bases). Germline CDR1 LNHDA, CDR2 SQIVND (reference sequence). The V end was cut by 5 bases, the J end by 1 base, with 15 bases between. The CDR3 is made up of 15 amino acids. DNA for the CDR3: TGTGCCAGTAGTGGCCGGACACCGTTTTCCTACGAGCAGTACTTC. It encodes CASSGRTPFSYEQYF. Looking up the rest from reference TRBV19 and TRBJ2-7 gives the full variable domain: DGGITQSPKYLFRKEGQNVTLSCEQNLNHDAMYWYRQDPGQGLRLIYYSQIVNDFQKGDIAEGYSVSREKKESFPLTVTSAQKNPTAFYLCASSGRTPFSYEQYFGPGTRLTVT.

The chain links TRBV12-3 or TRBV12-4 to TRBJ1-4; D may be TRBD1 (6 bases). V was shortened by 4 bases and J by 8 bases, with 17 bases between the two germline ends. CDR3 length: 15 amino acids. CDR3: CASSSRRGAKEKLFF. CDR3 nucleotide sequence: TGTGCCAGCAGTTCTCGGCGGGGGGCCAAGGAAAAACTGTTTTTT.

The chain's CDR3 is CASSHPGRLNGQYF. Written as DNA, the CDR3 is TGTGCCAGCAGCCACCCAGGCCGACTGAACGGGCAGTACTTC. This chain joins TRBV14 and TRBJ2-7; D not resolved. This CDR3 comprises 14 residues. The V end lost 3 bases, the J end lost 9 bases, and 18 bases lay between the germline ends. Germline CDR1 and CDR2: SGHDN and FVKESK.

CDR3 sequence reads: CASSLIHRGSGNTIYF. The CDR3 coding sequence is TGCGCCAGCAGCTTGATCCACAGGGGATCCGGAAACACCATATATTTT. V and J are TRBV5-1 and TRBJ1-3, with 7 positions matching TRBD1. CDR3 length: 16 residues. CDR1 SGHRS and CDR2 YFSETQ come from the germline V gene. V lost 1 base and J lost 4; bases outside the gene matches: 8.

This clonotype was found a few times. V is TRBV10-3 and J is TRBJ1-1; 9 positions match TRBD1. CDR1 ENHRY and CDR2 SYGVKD come from the germline V gene. J gave up 6 bases and V 4 bases, and 3 bases lay outside the gene matches. This CDR3 is 13 amino acids long. The CDR3 nucleotides are TGTGCCATCAGTGCACAGGGGGCACCTGAAGCTTTCTTT. Translated: CAISAQGAPEAFF.

The J gene is TRBJ1-1, the V gene TRBV2; 7 bases match TRBD1. From germline, CDR1 is SNHLY and CDR2 FYNNEI. The CDR3 spans 14 residues. The V gene end was trimmed by 6 bases and the J gene end by 3 bases; junction bases not matched to a gene: 7. CDR3 in amino acids: CASRSGQADTEAFF. DNA of the CDR3: TGTGCCAGCAGGTCTGGACAGGCGGACACTGAAGCTTTCTTT.

V usage is TRBV29-1 and J usage is TRBJ1-3, with 9 positions matching TRBD1. J lost 4 bases, V lost 6 bases, and 4 bases had no gene match. CDR3 length equals 13 residues. Germline CDR1 SQVTM, CDR2 ANQGSEA. The CDR3 DNA follows: TGCAGCGTACAGGGGGCGAGAGGAAACACCATATATTTT. Residues: CSVQGARGNTIYF. Drawing the rest from reference TRBV29-1 and TRBJ1-3, the complete variable domain is SAVISQKPSRDICQRGTSLTIQCQVDSQVTMMFWYRQQPGQSLTLIATANQGSEATYESGFVIDKFPISRPNLTFSTLTVSNMSPEDSSIYLCSVQGARGNTIYFGEGSWLTVV.

V is TRBV29-1 and J is TRBJ1-2; D is perhaps TRBD1 (5 bases). The CDR3 covers 13 residues. Germline V CDR1 and CDR2: SQVTM, ANQGSEA. V was clipped by 7 bases and J by 6 bases, with 18 bases between them. CDR3 in amino acids: CSALVGVRDGYTF. The CDR3 nucleotides read TGCAGCGCTCTGGTAGGGGTTCGGGATGGCTACACCTTC.